This is a list of T cell receptor beta chains from one sample in a study of spatial heterogeneity in lung cancer. TCRdb re-called the 5' RACE reads through MiXCR, storing one row per CDR3 protein. The repertoire holds tens of thousands of distinct CDR3 sequences, with roughly 19% as singletons. Sequencing used PBMCs, obtained at follow-up. The receptors shown here come from a male donor with early-stage non-small cell lung cancer. CDR3s include the opening cysteine and the closing phenylalanine or tryptophan. The order of the fields is CDR3 protein, CDR3 DNA, clone size, J gene, V gene, D gene. D genes are given only for firm matches. Not all rows give a size; the values are once, few, many and, for expanded clones, a class.

CDR3 protein: CASSSPGAETQYF
CDR3 DNA: TGTGCCAGCAGCTCTCCGGGGGCGGAGACCCAGTACTTC
clone size: .
J gene: TRBJ2-5
V gene: TRBV7-9
D gene: .

CDR3 protein: CSVGDRKNEKLFF
CDR3 DNA: TGCAGCGTTGGGGACAGGAAGAATGAAAAACTGTTTTTT
clone size: few
J gene: TRBJ1-4
V gene: TRBV29-1
D gene: TRBD1

CDR3 protein: CASSRDRINTEAFF
CDR3 DNA: TGTGCCAGCAGCCGTGACAGGATTAACACTGAAGCTTTCTTT
clone size: few
J gene: TRBJ1-1
V gene: TRBV7-8
D gene: .

CDR3 protein: CASSYSRRFNSPLHF
CDR3 DNA: TGTGCCAGCAGTTACTCGAGGAGGTTTAATTCACCCCTCCACTTT
clone size: .
J gene: TRBJ1-6
V gene: TRBV6-5
D gene: .

CDR3 protein: CASSMDTAPTPGELFF
CDR3 DNA: TGTGCCAGCAGCATGGACACTGCTCCCACTCCCGGGGAGCTGTTTTTT
clone size: many
J gene: TRBJ2-2
V gene: TRBV5-6
D gene: .

CDR3 protein: CATSRLAGGTDTQYF
CDR3 DNA: TGTGCCACCAGCAGACTAGCGGGAGGCACAGATACGCAGTATTTT
clone size: .
J gene: TRBJ2-3
V gene: TRBV15
D gene: TRBD2

CDR3 protein: CATSGIAGASSEQYF
CDR3 DNA: TGTGCCACCAGTGGTATAGCGGGAGCGTCCTCGGAGCAGTACTTC
clone size: .
J gene: TRBJ2-7
V gene: TRBV24-1
D gene: TRBD2

CDR3 protein: CASSWRPGANNEQFF
CDR3 DNA: TGTGCCAGCAGTTGGCGTCCTGGCGCCAACAATGAGCAGTTCTTC
clone size: .
J gene: TRBJ2-1
V gene: TRBV27
D gene: .

CDR3 protein: CASSYDQLANYGYTF
CDR3 DNA: TGTGCCAGCAGTTACGACCAATTAGCTAACTATGGCTACACCTTC
clone size: many
J gene: TRBJ1-2
V gene: TRBV6-5
D gene: .

CDR3 protein: CASGQGSGNSYEQYF
CDR3 DNA: TGTGCCAGCGGCCAAGGGAGCGGGAACTCCTACGAGCAGTACTTC
clone size: .
J gene: TRBJ2-7
V gene: TRBV4-2
D gene: TRBD2

CDR3 protein: CASSRRENEKLFF
CDR3 DNA: TGTGCCAGTAGTCGGCGGGAAAATGAAAAACTGTTTTTT
clone size: .
J gene: TRBJ1-4
V gene: TRBV19
D gene: .

CDR3 protein: CASSFGRGDEKLFF
CDR3 DNA: TGTGCCAGCAGCTTCGGCAGGGGCGATGAAAAACTGTTTTTT
clone size: .
J gene: TRBJ1-4
V gene: TRBV7-9
D gene: .

CDR3 protein: CSAGQGSEQYF
CDR3 DNA: TGCAGTGCGGGACAGGGTAGCGAGCAGTACTTC
clone size: few
J gene: TRBJ2-7
V gene: TRBV20-1
D gene: TRBD1

CDR3 protein: CASTTRSGFNQPQHF
CDR3 DNA: TGTGCCAGCACTACTAGGTCGGGGTTCAATCAGCCCCAGCATTTT
clone size: few
J gene: TRBJ1-5
V gene: TRBV12-3/TRBV12-4
D gene: .

CDR3 protein: CASSFQLAGLNTGELFF
CDR3 DNA: TGTGCCAGCAGCTTCCAACTAGCGGGGCTGAACACCGGGGAGCTGTTTTTT
clone size: few
J gene: TRBJ2-2
V gene: TRBV7-9
D gene: TRBD2

CDR3 protein: CSARRRELNEQFF
CDR3 DNA: TGCAGTGCCCGTCGGCGGGAGCTCAATGAGCAGTTCTTC
clone size: many
J gene: TRBJ2-1
V gene: TRBV20-1
D gene: TRBD2

CDR3 protein: CSAREAGSSPLHF
CDR3 DNA: TGCAGTGCTAGGGAAGCAGGGAGTTCACCCCTCCACTTT
clone size: few
J gene: TRBJ1-6
V gene: TRBV20-1
D gene: .

CDR3 protein: CASSLTRGATGELFF
CDR3 DNA: TGTGCCAGCAGCCTGACTAGAGGAGCGACCGGGGAGCTGTTTTTT
clone size: .
J gene: TRBJ2-2
V gene: TRBV7-2
D gene: .

CDR3 protein: CASSLLGTGDEQYF
CDR3 DNA: TGTGCCAGCAGCTTACTAGGGACAGGGGACGAGCAGTACTTC
clone size: .
J gene: TRBJ2-7
V gene: TRBV5-6
D gene: TRBD1

CDR3 protein: CASSLAQATDTQYF
CDR3 DNA: TGCGCCAGCAGCTTGGCCCAGGCGACAGATACGCAGTATTTT
clone size: few
J gene: TRBJ2-3
V gene: TRBV5-1
D gene: .

CDR3 protein: CASRAGGSYNEQFF
CDR3 DNA: TGTGCCAGCAGGGCGGGTGGGTCCTACAATGAGCAGTTCTTC
clone size: .
J gene: TRBJ2-1
V gene: TRBV28
D gene: .

CDR3 protein: CSAGGAGVIGSTDTQYF
CDR3 DNA: TGCAGTGCCGGGGGAGCGGGGGTAATAGGTAGCACAGATACGCAGTATTTT
clone size: few
J gene: TRBJ2-3
V gene: TRBV20-1
D gene: TRBD2

CDR3 protein: CATSVGGATDTQYF
CDR3 DNA: TGTGCCACCAGTGTCGGGGGTGCCACAGATACGCAGTATTTT
clone size: few
J gene: TRBJ2-3
V gene: TRBV24-1
D gene: .

CDR3 protein: CATSDGRPREQYF
CDR3 DNA: TGTGCCACCAGTGACGGGAGGCCCCGGGAGCAGTACTTC
clone size: few
J gene: TRBJ2-7
V gene: TRBV24-1
D gene: TRBD2

CDR3 protein: CASSLEALRDGTEAFF
CDR3 DNA: TGTGCCAGCAGCTTAGAGGCACTCAGGGATGGGACTGAAGCTTTCTTT
clone size: few
J gene: TRBJ1-1
V gene: TRBV7-9
D gene: .

CDR3 protein: CASSWDQYRTDTQYF
CDR3 DNA: TGCGCCAGCAGCTGGGACCAATACCGCACAGATACGCAGTATTTT
clone size: .
J gene: TRBJ2-3
V gene: TRBV5-1
D gene: .

CDR3 protein: CASSPPANYGYTF
CDR3 DNA: TGTGCCAGCTCACCACCGGCTAACTATGGCTACACCTTC
clone size: .
J gene: TRBJ1-2
V gene: TRBV18
D gene: .

CDR3 protein: CASSPRGLHNEQFF
CDR3 DNA: TGTGCCAGCAGCCCCAGGGGGCTCCACAATGAGCAGTTCTTC
clone size: few
J gene: TRBJ2-1
V gene: TRBV5-6
D gene: TRBD1

CDR3 protein: CASSLAGPYNEQFF
CDR3 DNA: TGCGCCAGCAGCTTGGCCGGCCCCTACAATGAGCAGTTCTTC
clone size: .
J gene: TRBJ2-1
V gene: TRBV5-1
D gene: .

CDR3 protein: CASSLYRATGETQYF
CDR3 DNA: TGTGCCAGCAGCTTGTACAGGGCAACCGGAGAGACCCAGTACTTC
clone size: few
J gene: TRBJ2-5
V gene: TRBV11-2
D gene: .

CDR3 protein: CASSKVRRRASYEQYF
CDR3 DNA: TGTGCCAGCAGCAAAGTCAGGAGGAGGGCATCCTACGAGCAGTACTTC
clone size: few
J gene: TRBJ2-7
V gene: TRBV21-1
D gene: .

CDR3 protein: CATSVYNEQFF
CDR3 DNA: TGTGCCACCAGTGTCTACAATGAGCAGTTCTTC
clone size: .
J gene: TRBJ2-1
V gene: TRBV24-1
D gene: .

CDR3 protein: CASSLNFRLTITEAFF
CDR3 DNA: TGTGCCAGCAGCTTAAATTTTCGATTGACAATCACTGAAGCTTTCTTT
clone size: few
J gene: TRBJ1-1
V gene: TRBV7-6
D gene: .

CDR3 protein: CASSEPGQGTGEAFF
CDR3 DNA: TGTGCCAGCAGTGAACCGGGACAGGGGACAGGTGAAGCTTTCTTT
clone size: few
J gene: TRBJ1-1
V gene: TRBV6-1
D gene: TRBD1

CDR3 protein: CSAYTRGRLYEQYF
CDR3 DNA: TGCAGTGCTTATACTCGGGGACGACTCTACGAGCAGTACTTC
clone size: many
J gene: TRBJ2-7
V gene: TRBV20-1
D gene: .

CDR3 protein: CASSHDMDRLNTEAFF
CDR3 DNA: TGTGCCAGCAGCCATGACATGGACAGACTGAACACTGAAGCTTTCTTT
clone size: .
J gene: TRBJ1-1
V gene: TRBV3-1
D gene: .

CDR3 protein: CATSDPQTYEQYF
CDR3 DNA: TGTGCCACCAGTGATCCTCAGACCTACGAGCAGTACTTC
clone size: .
J gene: TRBJ2-7
V gene: TRBV24-1
D gene: .

CDR3 protein: CSVEDPYLAEYF
CDR3 DNA: TGCAGCGTTGAAGACCCTTATCTCGCGGAGTACTTC
clone size: .
J gene: TRBJ2-7
V gene: TRBV29-1
D gene: .

CDR3 protein: CASSPQVRGADTQYF
CDR3 DNA: TGTGCCAGCTCCCCTCAGGTTCGGGGAGCAGATACGCAGTATTTT
clone size: few
J gene: TRBJ2-3
V gene: TRBV18
D gene: .

CDR3 protein: CSVGGQGRYWNTEAFF
CDR3 DNA: TGCAGCGTGGGAGGACAGGGGAGGTATTGGAACACTGAAGCTTTCTTT
clone size: .
J gene: TRBJ1-1
V gene: TRBV29-1
D gene: TRBD1

CDR3 protein: CASSSGGYGNIQYF
CDR3 DNA: TGTGCCAGCAGCTCGGGGGGCTATGGAAACATTCAGTACTTC
clone size: many
J gene: TRBJ2-4
V gene: TRBV11-3
D gene: .

CDR3 protein: CASSERTANYGYTF
CDR3 DNA: TGTGCCAGCAGCGAAAGGACTGCGAACTATGGCTACACCTTC
clone size: .
J gene: TRBJ1-2
V gene: TRBV7-2
D gene: .

CDR3 protein: CATSRDAGKRETQYF
CDR3 DNA: TGTGCCACCAGCAGAGATGCGGGGAAGCGAGAGACCCAGTACTTC
clone size: few
J gene: TRBJ2-5
V gene: TRBV15
D gene: .

CDR3 protein: CASGLTGIGYGYTF
CDR3 DNA: TGTGCTAGTGGTTTGACAGGTATTGGCTATGGCTACACCTTC
clone size: .
J gene: TRBJ1-2
V gene: TRBV12-5
D gene: .

CDR3 protein: CASADYNEQFF
CDR3 DNA: TGTGCCAGTGCCGATTACAATGAGCAGTTCTTC
clone size: .
J gene: TRBJ2-1
V gene: TRBV19
D gene: .

CDR3 protein: CATWDGVSYEQYF
CDR3 DNA: TGTGCCACTTGGGACGGAGTTTCCTACGAGCAGTACTTC
clone size: few
J gene: TRBJ2-7
V gene: TRBV24-1
D gene: .

CDR3 protein: CASSLTLADEQFF
CDR3 DNA: TGTGCCAGCAGCTTAACGTTGGCGGATGAGCAGTTCTTC
clone size: .
J gene: TRBJ2-1
V gene: TRBV7-3
D gene: .

CDR3 protein: CASSTRDRDNSPLHF
CDR3 DNA: TGTGCCAGTAGTACCCGGGACAGAGATAATTCACCCCTCCACTTT
clone size: many
J gene: TRBJ1-6
V gene: TRBV19
D gene: TRBD1

CDR3 protein: CASSLLAVGAEAFF
CDR3 DNA: TGTGCCAGCAGCTTACTGGCGGTAGGAGCTGAAGCTTTCTTT
clone size: few
J gene: TRBJ1-1
V gene: TRBV7-9
D gene: .